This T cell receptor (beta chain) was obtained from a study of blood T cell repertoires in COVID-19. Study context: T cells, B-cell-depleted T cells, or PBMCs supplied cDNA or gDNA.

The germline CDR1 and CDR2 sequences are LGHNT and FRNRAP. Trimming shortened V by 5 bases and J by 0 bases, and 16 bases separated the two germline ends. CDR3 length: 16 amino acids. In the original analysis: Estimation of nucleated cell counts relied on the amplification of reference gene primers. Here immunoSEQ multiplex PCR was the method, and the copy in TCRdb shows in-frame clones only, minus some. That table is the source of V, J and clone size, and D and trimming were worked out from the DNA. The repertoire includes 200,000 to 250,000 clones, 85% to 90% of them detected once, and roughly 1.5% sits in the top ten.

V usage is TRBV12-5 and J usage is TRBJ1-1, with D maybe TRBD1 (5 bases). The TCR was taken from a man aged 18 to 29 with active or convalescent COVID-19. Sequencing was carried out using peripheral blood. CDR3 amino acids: CASGVPTGHLNTEAFF. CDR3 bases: TGTGCTAGTGGTGTACCAACCGGACACCTGAACACTGAAGCTTTCTTT.